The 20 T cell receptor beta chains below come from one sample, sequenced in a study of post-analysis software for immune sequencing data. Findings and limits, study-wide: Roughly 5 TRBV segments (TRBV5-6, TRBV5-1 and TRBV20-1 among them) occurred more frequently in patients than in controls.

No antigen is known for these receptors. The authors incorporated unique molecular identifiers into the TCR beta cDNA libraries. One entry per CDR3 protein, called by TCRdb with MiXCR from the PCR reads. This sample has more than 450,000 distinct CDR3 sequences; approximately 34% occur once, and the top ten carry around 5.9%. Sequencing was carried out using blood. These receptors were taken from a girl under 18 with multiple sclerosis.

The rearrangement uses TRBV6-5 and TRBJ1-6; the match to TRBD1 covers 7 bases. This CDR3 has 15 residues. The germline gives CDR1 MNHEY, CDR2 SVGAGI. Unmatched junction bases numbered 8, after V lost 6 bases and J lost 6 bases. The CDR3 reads CASRKTGSRNSPLHF. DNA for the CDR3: TGTGCCAGCAGGAAGACAGGGTCCCGTAATTCACCCCTCCACTTT.

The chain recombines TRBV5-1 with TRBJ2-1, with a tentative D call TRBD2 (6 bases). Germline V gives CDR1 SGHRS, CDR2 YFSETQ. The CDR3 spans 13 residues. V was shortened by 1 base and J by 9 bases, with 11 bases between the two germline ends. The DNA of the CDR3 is TGCGCCAGCAGCTTGCAGAGACTAGGTGAGCAGTTCTTC. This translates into CASSLQRLGEQFF.

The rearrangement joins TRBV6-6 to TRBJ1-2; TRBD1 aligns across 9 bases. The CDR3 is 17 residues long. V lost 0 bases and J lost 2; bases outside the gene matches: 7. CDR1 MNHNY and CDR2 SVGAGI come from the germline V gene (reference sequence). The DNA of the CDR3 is TGTGCCAGCAGTTACTCGACAGGGGGAGGTGTAAACTATGGCTACACCTTC. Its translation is CASSYSTGGGVNYGYTF.

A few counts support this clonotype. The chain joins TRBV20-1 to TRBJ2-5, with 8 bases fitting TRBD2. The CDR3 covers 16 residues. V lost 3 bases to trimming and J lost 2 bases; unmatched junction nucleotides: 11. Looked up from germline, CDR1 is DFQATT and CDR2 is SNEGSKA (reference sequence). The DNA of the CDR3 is TGCAGTGCTAGCGCCCCGGGGGGGGGAGAACAAGAGACCCAGTACTTC. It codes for CSASAPGGGEQETQYF.

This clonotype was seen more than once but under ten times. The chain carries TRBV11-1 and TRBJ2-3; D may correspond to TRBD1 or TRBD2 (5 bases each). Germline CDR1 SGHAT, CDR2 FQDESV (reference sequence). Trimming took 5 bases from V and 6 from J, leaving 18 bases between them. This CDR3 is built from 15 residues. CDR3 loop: CASSRLTEGVDTQYF. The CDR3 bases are TGTGCCAGCAGCCGTCTGACAGAGGGCGTGGATACGCAGTATTTT.

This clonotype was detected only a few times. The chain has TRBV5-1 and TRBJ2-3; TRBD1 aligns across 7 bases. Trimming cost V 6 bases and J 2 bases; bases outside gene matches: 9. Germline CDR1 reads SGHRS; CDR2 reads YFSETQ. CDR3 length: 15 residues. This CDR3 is CASNPRQGVTDTQYF. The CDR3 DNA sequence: TGCGCCAGCAACCCCCGACAGGGCGTCACAGATACGCAGTATTTT.

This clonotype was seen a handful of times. The CDR3 here is CASSSGLADYNEQFF. The CDR3 bases are TGTGCCAGCAGCTCGGGACTAGCGGATTACAATGAGCAGTTCTTC. V is TRBV11-1 and J is TRBJ2-1; TRBD2 agrees at 11 bases. Germline V lookup: CDR1 SGHAT, CDR2 FQDESV (reference sequence). This CDR3 contains 15 residues. V shed 4 bases, J shed 4 bases, and the junction held 3 bases outside the gene matches.

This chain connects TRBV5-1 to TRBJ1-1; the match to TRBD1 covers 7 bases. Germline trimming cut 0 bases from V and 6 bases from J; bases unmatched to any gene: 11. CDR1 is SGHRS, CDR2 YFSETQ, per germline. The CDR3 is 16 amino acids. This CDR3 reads CASSLVPNDRVSEAFF. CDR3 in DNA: TGCGCCAGCAGCTTGGTGCCGAATGACAGGGTCTCTGAAGCTTTCTTT.

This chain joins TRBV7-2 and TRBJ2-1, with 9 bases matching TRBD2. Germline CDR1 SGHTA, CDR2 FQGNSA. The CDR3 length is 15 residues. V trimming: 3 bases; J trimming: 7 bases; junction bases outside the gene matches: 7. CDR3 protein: CASSLRASGANEQFF. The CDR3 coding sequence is TGTGCCAGCAGCTTGAGGGCTAGCGGGGCGAATGAGCAGTTCTTC. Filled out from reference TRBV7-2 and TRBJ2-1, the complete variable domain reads GAGVSQSPSNKVTEKGKDVELRCDPISGHTALYWYRQSLGQGLEFLIYFQGNSAPDKSGLPSDRFSAERTGGSVSTLTIQRTQQEDSAVYLCASSLRASGANEQFFGPGTRLTVL.

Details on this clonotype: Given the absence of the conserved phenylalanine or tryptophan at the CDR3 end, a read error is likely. The DNA for the CDR3 is TGTGCCAGCAGTCAACCCGACTACAAGATTTTAGGCGCAGATACGCAGTATTTG. Translation gives CASSQPDYKILGADTQYL. This chain links TRBV7-8 with TRBJ2-3, with D perhaps TRBD2 (5 bases). The CDR3 length is 18 residues. CDR1 and CDR2 (germline): SGHVS, FQNEAQ. Trimming took off 6 bases at V and 4 bases at J, with 26 bases between the two ends.

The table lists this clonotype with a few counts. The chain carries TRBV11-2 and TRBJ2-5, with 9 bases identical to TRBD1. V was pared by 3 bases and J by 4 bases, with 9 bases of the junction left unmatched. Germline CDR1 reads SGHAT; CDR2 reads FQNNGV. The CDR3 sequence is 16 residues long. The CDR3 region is CASSLVTGGGRETQYF. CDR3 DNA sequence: TGTGCCAGCAGCTTGGTCACAGGGGGCGGGAGAGAGACCCAGTACTTC.

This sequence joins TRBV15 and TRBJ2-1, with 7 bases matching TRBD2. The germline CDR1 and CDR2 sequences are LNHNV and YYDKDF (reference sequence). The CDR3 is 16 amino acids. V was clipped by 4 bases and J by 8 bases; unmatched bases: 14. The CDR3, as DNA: TGTGCCACCAGCAAGCGGGAACTAGGATCCGGCGATGAGCAGTTCTTC. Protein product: CATSKRELGSGDEQFF.

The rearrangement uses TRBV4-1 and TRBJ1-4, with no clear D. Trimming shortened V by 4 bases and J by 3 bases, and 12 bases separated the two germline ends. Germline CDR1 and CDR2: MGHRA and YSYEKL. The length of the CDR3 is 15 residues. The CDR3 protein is CASSPDGVPNEKLFF. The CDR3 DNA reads TGCGCCAGCAGCCCCGACGGGGTACCTAATGAAAAACTGTTTTTT.

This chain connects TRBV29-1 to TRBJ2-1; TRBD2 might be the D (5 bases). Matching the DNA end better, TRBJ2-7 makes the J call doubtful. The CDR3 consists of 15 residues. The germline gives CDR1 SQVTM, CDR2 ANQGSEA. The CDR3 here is CSVEDRLASYNEQYF. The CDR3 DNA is TGCAGCGTTGAAGATAGGCTAGCATCCTACAATGAGCAGTACTTC.

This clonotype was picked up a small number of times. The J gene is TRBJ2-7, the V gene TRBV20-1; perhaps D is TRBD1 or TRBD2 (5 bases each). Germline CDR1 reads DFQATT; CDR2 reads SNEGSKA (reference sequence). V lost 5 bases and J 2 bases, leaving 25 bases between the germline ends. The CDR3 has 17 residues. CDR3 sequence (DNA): TGCAGTGCTCGAGCTGCCTTCCGGGACCAGCCCACCTACGAGCAGTACTTC. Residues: CSARAAFRDQPTYEQYF.

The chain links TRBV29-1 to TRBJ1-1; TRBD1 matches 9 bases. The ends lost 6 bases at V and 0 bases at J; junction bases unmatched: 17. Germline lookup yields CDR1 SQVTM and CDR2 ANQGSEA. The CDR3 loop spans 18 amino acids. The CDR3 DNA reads TGCAGCGTCTCGAGGACAGGGGAGGGTCGGGGGCTGAACACTGAAGCTTTCTTT. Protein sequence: CSVSRTGEGRGLNTEAFF.

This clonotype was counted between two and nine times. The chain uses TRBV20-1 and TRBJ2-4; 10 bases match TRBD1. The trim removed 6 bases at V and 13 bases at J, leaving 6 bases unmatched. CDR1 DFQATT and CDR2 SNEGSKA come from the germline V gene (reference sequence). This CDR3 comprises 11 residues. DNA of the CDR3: TGCAGTGCGGGGACAGGGGAGGAGCAGTACTTC. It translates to CSAGTGEEQYF.

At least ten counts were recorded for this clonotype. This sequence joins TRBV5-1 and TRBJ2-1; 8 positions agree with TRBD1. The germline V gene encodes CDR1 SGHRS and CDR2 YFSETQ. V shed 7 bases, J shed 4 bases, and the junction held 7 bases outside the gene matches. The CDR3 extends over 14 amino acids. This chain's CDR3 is CASSPGQEYNEQFF. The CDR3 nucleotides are TGCGCCAGCTCTCCGGGACAGGAGTACAATGAGCAGTTCTTC.

The CDR3 coding sequence is TGTGCCAGCAGCCCCGATCAGGTATCAAGGCAGTTCTTC. The encoded protein is CASSPDQVSRQFF. The chain recombines TRBV11-2 with TRBJ2-1; D remains ambiguous. V was trimmed by 5 bases and J by 12 bases, leaving 17 bases between them. The CDR3 loop spans 13 amino acids. Germline V gene sequence: CDR1 SGHAT, CDR2 FQNNGV.

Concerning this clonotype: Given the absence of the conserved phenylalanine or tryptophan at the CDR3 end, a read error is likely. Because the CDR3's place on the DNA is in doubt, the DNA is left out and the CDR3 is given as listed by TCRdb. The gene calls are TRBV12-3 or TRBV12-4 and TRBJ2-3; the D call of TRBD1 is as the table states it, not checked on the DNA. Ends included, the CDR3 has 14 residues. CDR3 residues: CASSPRVTADAQYS.